A single sample gave rise to the 10 T cell receptor beta chains below, sequenced in a study of blood T cell repertoires in COVID-19. Profiled with immunoSEQ multiplex PCR; TCRdb holds only in-frame clones, not every one. This sample has about 160,000 clones, with about four fifths found just once. The source material was peripheral blood. These receptors all stem from a man in his 60s with active or convalescent COVID-19.

The chain is built from TRBV3-1 (or the pseudogene TRBV3-2) and TRBJ2-7; D is unclear. The CDR3 runs to 16 residues. V gave up 1 base and J gave up 3 bases, with 16 bases separating them. Germline-derived CDR1 and CDR2 are LGHDT and YNNKEL (reference sequence). The CDR3 sequence: CASSQGPVSFIYEQYF. Here the CDR3 DNA reads TGTGCCAGCAGCCAAGGCCCGGTATCGTTTATCTACGAGCAGTACTTC.

This clone was counted a few times. V is TRBV12-3 or TRBV12-4 and J is TRBJ2-1, with 8 positions matching TRBD1. The CDR3 has 12 residues. Unmatched junction bases numbered 5, after V lost 5 bases and J lost 11 bases. The CDR3 region is CASSVGQGQQFF. CDR3 coding DNA: TGTGCCAGCAGTGTAGGACAGGGCCAGCAGTTCTTC.

CDR3 nucleotide sequence: TGCGCCAGCAGCGGTACTAGCGGCGGAGCCGGGGAGCTGTTTTTT. Protein: CASSGTSGGAGELFF. This chain joins TRBV5-1 and TRBJ2-2; 8 bases are a match to TRBD2. This CDR3 spans 15 amino acids. J was trimmed by 6 bases and V by 4 bases; bases with no gene match: 8. CDR1 is SGHRS and CDR2 is YFSETQ in the germline V gene.

V usage is TRBV7-2 and J usage is TRBJ2-7; TRBD2 matches 10 bases. Unmatched junction bases numbered 2, after V lost 3 bases and J lost 0 bases. The CDR3 runs to 15 residues. Germline CDR1 SGHTA, CDR2 FQGNSA. CDR3 protein: CASSFIAGGSYEQYF. In DNA form, the CDR3 reads TGTGCCAGCAGCTTTATAGCGGGAGGCTCCTACGAGCAGTACTTC.

The V call is TRBV5-6, the J call TRBJ1-1; a weak D match, TRBD1 (6 bases). This CDR3 contains 15 residues. Germline V gene lookup returns CDR1 SGHDT and CDR2 YYEEEE. V dropped 4 bases and J dropped 1 base, with 14 bases sitting between them. The DNA of the CDR3 is TGTGCCAGCAGCCAACAGGGATTGAGGAACACTGAAGCTTTCTTT. Protein product: CASSQQGLRNTEAFF.

The V call is TRBV19, the J call TRBJ2-7; D is uncertain. The germline CDR1 and CDR2 sequences are LNHDA and SQIVND (reference sequence). This CDR3 comprises 13 residues. Trimming removed 8 bases at V and 3 bases at J, with 14 bases between. CDR3 in amino acids: CASAERPHYEQYF. In DNA form, the CDR3 reads TGTGCCAGTGCCGAGCGACCACACTACGAGCAGTACTTC.

This rearrangement joins TRBV28 to TRBJ2-7; TRBD2 matches 7 bases. The V and J ends lost 3 bases and 0 bases, in that order; junction bases with no gene match: 11. The germline CDR1 and CDR2 sequences are MDHEN and SYDVKM. The CDR3 is made up of 17 amino acids. The CDR3 sequence: CASSLTPGAGASYEQYF. CDR3 coding DNA: TGTGCCAGCAGTTTGACCCCAGGCGCGGGAGCCTCCTACGAGCAGTACTTC.

The rearrangement links TRBV10-3 to TRBJ1-5; a weak D match, TRBD1 (6 bases). Trimming stripped 0 bases from V and 0 bases from J, with 12 bases between. Germline lookup yields CDR1 ENHRY and CDR2 SYGVKD. This CDR3 is 17 amino acids long. In nucleotides, the CDR3 is TGTGCCATCAGTGAGTCGATGCGGACAGATAGCAATCAGCCCCAGCATTTT. Protein product: CAISESMRTDSNQPQHF.

This chain links TRBV5-5 with TRBJ2-7; 7 bases line up with TRBD1. The V segment lost 1 base and the J segment 5 bases; nucleotides outside the gene matches: 6. This CDR3 region has 14 residues. Germline V gene sequence: CDR1 SGHKS, CDR2 YYEKEE (reference sequence). As DNA, the CDR3 is TGTGCCAGCAGCTTGTACAGGGGATCCCACGAGCAGTACTTC. Translating gives CASSLYRGSHEQYF.

The V call is TRBV28, the J call TRBJ1-4; D possibly corresponds to TRBD1 (5 bases). Trimming took 4 bases from V and 0 from J, leaving 9 bases between them. Germline V gives CDR1 MDHEN, CDR2 SYDVKM. The length of the CDR3 is 15 residues. CDR3 DNA sequence: TGTGCCAGCAGTTCCTCAGGGACAACTAATGAAAAACTGTTTTTT. It is translated as CASSSSGTTNEKLFF.